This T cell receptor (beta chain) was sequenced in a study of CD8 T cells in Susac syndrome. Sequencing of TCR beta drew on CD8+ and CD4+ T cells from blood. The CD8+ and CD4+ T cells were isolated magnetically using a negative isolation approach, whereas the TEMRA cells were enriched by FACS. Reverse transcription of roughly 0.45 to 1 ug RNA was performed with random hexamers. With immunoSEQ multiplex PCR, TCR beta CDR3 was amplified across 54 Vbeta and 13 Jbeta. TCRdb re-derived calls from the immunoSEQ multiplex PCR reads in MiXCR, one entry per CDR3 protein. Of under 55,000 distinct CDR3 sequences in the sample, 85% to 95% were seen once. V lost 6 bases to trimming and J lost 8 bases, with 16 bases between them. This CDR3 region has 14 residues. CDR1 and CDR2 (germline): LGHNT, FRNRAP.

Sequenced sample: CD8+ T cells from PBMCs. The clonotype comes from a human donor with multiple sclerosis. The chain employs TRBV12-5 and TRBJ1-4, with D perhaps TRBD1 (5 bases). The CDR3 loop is CASGLGSGEEKLFF. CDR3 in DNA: TGTGCTAGTGGACTTGGTTCGGGGGAAGAAAAACTGTTTTTT.